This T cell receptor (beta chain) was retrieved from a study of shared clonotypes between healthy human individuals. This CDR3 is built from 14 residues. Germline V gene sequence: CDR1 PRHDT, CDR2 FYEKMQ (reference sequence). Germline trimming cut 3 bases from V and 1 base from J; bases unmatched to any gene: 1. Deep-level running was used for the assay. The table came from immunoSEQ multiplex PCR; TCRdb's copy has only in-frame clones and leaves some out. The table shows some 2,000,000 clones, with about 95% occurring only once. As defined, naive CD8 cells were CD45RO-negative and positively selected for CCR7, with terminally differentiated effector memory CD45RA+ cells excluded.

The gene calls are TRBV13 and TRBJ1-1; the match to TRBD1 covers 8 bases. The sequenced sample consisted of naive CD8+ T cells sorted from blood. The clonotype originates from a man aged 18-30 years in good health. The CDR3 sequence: CASSFQGANTEAFF. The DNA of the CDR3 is TGTGCCAGCAGCTTCCAGGGGGCGAACACTGAAGCTTTCTTT.